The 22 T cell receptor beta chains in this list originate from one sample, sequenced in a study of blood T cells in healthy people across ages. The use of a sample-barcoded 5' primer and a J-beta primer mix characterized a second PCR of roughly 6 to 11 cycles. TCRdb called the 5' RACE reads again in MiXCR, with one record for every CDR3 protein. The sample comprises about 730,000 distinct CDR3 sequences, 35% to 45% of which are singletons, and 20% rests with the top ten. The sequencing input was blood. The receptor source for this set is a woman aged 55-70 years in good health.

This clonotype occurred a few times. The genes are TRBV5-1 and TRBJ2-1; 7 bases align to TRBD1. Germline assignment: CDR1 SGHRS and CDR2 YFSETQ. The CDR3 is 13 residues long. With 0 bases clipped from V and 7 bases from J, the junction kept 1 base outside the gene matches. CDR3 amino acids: CASSLDRGNEQFF. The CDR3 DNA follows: TGCGCCAGCAGCTTGGACAGGGGAAATGAGCAGTTCTTC.

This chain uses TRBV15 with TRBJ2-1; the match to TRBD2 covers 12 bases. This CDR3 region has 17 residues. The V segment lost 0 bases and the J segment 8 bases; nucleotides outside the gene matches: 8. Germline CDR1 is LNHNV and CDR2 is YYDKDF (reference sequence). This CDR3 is CATSREASGRAIDEQFF. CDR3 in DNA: TGTGCCACCAGCAGAGAGGCTAGCGGGAGGGCCATAGATGAGCAGTTCTTC.

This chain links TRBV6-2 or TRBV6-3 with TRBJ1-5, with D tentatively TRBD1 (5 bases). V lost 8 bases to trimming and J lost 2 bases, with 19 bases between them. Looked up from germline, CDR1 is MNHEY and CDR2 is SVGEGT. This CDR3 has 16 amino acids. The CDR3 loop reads CASLDRPTLRNQPQHF. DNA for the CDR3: TGTGCCAGCCTAGACAGACCGACCTTGCGCAATCAGCCCCAGCATTTT.

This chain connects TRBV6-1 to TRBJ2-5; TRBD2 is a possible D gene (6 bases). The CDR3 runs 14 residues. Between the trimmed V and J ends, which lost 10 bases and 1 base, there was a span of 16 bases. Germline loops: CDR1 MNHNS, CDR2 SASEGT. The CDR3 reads CATDSRGFQETQYF. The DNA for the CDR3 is TGTGCCACCGACTCGCGGGGTTTCCAAGAGACCCAGTACTTC.

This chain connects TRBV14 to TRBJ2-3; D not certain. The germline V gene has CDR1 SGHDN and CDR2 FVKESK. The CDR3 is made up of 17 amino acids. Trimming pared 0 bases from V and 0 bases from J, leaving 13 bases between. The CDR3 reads CASSQDRVAPSTDTQYF. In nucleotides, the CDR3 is TGTGCCAGCAGCCAAGATCGAGTAGCTCCAAGCACAGATACGCAGTATTTT.

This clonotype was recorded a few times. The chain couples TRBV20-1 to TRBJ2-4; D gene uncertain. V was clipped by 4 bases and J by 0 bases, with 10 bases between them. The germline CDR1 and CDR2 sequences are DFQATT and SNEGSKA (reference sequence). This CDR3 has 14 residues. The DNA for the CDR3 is TGCAGTGCTACCGGGTCGGGAGCCAAAAACATTCAGTACTTC. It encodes CSATGSGAKNIQYF.

CDR3 amino acids: CASSYSIRGPYSYEQYF. The CDR3 region has the DNA TGTGCCAGCAGTTACTCGATCCGGGGGCCATACTCCTACGAGCAGTACTTC. The chain links TRBV6-2 or TRBV6-3 to TRBJ2-7; D could derive from TRBD1 or TRBD2 (6 bases each). Per the germline V gene, CDR1 is MNHEY and CDR2 is SVGEGT. This CDR3 comprises 17 residues. Trimming removed 0 bases at V and 0 bases at J, with 15 bases between.

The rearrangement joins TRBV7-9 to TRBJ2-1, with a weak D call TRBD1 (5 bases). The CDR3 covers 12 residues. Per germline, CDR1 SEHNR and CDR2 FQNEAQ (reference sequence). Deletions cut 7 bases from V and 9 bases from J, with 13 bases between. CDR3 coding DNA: TGTGCCAGCACCAGATCAGGGTTTGAGCAGTTCTTC. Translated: CASTRSGFEQFF.

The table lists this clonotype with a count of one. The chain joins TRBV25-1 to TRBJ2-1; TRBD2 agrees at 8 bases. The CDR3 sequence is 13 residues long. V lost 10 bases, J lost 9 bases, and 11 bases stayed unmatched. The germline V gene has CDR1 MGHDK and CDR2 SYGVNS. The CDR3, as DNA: TGTGCCACCAACCCGGGGGGGCCGGGTGAGCAGTTCTTC. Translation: CATNPGGPGEQFF.

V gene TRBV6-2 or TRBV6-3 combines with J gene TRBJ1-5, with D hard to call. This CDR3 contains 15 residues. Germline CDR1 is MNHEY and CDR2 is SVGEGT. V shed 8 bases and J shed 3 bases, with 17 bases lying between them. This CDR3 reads CASQYSAAYNQPQHF. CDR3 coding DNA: TGTGCCAGCCAGTACTCGGCTGCTTACAATCAGCCCCAGCATTTT.

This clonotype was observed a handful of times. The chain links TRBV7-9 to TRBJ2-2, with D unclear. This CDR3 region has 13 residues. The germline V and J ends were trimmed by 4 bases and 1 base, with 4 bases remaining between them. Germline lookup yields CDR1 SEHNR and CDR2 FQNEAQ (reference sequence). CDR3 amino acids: CASSWENTGELFF. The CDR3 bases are TGTGCCAGCAGCTGGGAGAACACCGGGGAGCTGTTTTTT.

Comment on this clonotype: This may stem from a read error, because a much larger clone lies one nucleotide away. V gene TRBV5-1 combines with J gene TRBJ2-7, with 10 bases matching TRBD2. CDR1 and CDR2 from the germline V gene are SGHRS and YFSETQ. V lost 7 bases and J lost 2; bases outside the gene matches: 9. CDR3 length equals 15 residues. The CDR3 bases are TGCGCCAGCGGCCTAGGGACTAGCGCGACCTACGAGCAGTACTTC. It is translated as CASGLGTSATYEQYF.

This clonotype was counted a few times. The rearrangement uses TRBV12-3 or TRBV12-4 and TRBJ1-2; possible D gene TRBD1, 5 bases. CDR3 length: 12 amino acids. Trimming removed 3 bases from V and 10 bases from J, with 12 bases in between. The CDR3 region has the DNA TGTGCCAGCAGTTTCGGGGACCTTGACTACACCTTC. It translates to CASSFGDLDYTF.

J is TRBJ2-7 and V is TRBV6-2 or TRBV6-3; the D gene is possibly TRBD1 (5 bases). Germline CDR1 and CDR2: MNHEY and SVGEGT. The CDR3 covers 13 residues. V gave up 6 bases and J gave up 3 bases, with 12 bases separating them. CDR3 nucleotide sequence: TGTGCCAGCAGGAAACCACAGGTCTACGAGCAGTACTTC. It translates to CASRKPQVYEQYF.

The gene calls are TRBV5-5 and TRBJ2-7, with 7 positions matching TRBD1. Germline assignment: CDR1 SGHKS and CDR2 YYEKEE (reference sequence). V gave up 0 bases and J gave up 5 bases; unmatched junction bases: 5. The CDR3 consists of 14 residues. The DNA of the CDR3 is TGTGCCAGCAGCTTGGAAAGGGGGCTGGACGAGCAGTACTTC. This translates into CASSLERGLDEQYF.

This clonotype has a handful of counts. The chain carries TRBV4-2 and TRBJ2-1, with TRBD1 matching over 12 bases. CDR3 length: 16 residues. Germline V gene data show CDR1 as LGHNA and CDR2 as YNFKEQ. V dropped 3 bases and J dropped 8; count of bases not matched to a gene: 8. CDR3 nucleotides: TGTGCCAGCAGCCATACGGGACAGGGGGCGAGGTATGAGCAGTTCTTC. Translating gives CASSHTGQGARYEQFF.

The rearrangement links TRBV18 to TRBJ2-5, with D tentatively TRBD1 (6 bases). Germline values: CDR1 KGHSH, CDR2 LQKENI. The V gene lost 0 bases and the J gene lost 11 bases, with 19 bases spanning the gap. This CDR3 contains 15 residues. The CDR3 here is CASSPPTGKGSEQYF. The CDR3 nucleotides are TGTGCCAGCTCACCACCTACAGGGAAGGGGAGTGAGCAGTACTTC.

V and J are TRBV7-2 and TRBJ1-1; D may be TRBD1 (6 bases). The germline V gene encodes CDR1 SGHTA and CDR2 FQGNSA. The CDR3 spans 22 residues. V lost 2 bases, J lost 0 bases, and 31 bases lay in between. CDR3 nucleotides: TGTGCCAGCAGCTTACCGAATCAACAGGGAGTGGGGCGCAACATCTTGAACACTGAAGCTTTCTTT. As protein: CASSLPNQQGVGRNILNTEAFF.

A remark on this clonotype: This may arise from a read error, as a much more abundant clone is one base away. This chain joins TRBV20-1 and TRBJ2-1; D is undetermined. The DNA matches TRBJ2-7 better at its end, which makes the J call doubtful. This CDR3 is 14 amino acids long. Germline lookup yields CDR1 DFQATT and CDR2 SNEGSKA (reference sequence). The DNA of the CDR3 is TGCAGTGCTAGACCCCGCTTCTCCTACAATGAGCAGTACTTC. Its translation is CSARPRFSYNEQYF.

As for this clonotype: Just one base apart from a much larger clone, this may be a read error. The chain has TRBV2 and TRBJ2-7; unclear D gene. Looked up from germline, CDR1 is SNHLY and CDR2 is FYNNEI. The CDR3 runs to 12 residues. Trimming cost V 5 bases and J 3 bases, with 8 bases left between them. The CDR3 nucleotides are TGTGCCAGCAGTATGAGTCACTACGAGCAGTACTTC. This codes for CASSMSHYEQYF.

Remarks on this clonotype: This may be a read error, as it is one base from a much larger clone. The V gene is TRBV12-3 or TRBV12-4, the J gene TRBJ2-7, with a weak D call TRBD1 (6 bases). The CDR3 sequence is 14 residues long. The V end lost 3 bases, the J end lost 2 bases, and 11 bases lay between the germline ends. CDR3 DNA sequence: TGTGCCAGCAGTTTTCAGGGGTCGACCTACGAGCAGTACTTC. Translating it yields CASSFQGSTYEQYF.

CDR3 sequence (DNA): TGTGCCATCCCAGGGAAAGGCTACACCTTC. This codes for CAIPGKGYTF. The chain combines TRBV7-9 with TRBJ1-2; maybe TRBD1 (5 bases). The germline V and J ends were trimmed by 10 bases and 8 bases, with 11 bases remaining between them. The CDR3 consists of 10 residues. CDR1 SEHNR and CDR2 FQNEAQ come from the germline V gene (reference sequence).